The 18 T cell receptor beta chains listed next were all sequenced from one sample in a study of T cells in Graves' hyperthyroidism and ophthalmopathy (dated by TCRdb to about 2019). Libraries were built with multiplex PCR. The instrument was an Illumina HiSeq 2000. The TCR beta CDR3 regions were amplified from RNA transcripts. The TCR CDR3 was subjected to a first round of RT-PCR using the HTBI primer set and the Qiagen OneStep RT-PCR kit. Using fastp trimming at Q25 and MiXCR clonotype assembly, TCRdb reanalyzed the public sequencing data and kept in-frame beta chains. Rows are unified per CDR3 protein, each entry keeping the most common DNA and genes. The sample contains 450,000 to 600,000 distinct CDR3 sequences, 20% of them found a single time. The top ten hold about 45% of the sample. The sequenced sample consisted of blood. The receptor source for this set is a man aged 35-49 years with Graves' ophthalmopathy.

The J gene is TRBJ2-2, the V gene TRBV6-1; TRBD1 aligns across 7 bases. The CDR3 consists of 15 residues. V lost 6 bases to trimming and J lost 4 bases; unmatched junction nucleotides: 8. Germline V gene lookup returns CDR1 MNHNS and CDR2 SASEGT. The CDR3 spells CASRLRDSATGELFF. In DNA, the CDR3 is TGTGCCAGCAGGCTACGGGACAGCGCCACCGGGGAGCTGTTTTTT.

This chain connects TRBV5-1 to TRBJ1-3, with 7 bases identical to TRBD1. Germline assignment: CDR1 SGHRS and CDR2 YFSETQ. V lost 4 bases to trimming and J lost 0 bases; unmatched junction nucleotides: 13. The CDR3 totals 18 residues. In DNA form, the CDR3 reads TGCGCCAGCAGCCCCCTGGGCAGGGGGACTTTCTCTGGAAACACCATATATTTT. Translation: CASSPLGRGTFSGNTIYF.

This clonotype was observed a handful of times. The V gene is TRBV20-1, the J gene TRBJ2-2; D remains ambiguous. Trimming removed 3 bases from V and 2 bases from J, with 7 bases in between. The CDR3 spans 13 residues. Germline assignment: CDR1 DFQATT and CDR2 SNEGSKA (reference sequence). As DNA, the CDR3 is TGCAGTGCTAGGAGATATAACACCGGGGAGCTGTTTTTT. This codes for CSARRYNTGELFF.

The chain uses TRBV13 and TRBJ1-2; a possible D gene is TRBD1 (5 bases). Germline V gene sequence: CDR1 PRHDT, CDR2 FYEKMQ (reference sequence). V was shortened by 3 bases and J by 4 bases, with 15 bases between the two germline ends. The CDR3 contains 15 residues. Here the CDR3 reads CASSFSLPGGYGYTF. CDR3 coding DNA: TGTGCCAGCAGCTTCTCACTCCCCGGGGGCTATGGCTACACCTTC. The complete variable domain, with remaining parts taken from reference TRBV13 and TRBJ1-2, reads AAGVIQSPRHLIKEKRETATLKCYPIPRHDTVYWYQQGPGQDPQFLISFYEKMQSDKGSIPDRFSAQQFSDYHSELNMSSLELGDSALYFCASSFSLPGGYGYTFGSGTRLTVV.

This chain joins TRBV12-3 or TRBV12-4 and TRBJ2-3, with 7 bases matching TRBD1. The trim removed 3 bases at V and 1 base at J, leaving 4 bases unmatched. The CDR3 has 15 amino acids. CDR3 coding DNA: TGTGCCAGCAGTTTCTGGCAGGGGGGCACAGATACGCAGTATTTT. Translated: CASSFWQGGTDTQYF.

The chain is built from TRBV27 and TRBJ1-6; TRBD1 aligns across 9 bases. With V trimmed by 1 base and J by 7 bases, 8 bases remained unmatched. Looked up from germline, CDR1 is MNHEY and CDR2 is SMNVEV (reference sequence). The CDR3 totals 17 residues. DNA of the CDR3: TGTGCCAGCAGTTTATACAGGGGGCTTAGAGGGAATTCACCCCTCCACTTT. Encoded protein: CASSLYRGLRGNSPLHF.

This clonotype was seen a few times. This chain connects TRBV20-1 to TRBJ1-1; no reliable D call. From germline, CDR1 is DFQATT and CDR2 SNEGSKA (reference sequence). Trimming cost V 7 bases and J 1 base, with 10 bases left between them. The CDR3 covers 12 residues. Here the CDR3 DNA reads TGCAGTGGGCGCCAGCAGAACACTGAAGCTTTCTTT. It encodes CSGRQQNTEAFF.

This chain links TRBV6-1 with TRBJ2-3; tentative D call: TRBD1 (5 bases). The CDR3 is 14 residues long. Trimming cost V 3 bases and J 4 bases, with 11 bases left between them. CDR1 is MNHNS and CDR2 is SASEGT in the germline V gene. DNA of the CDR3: TGTGCCAGCAGTGATCGGCAGGGTTCAGATACGCAGTATTTT. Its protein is CASSDRQGSDTQYF.

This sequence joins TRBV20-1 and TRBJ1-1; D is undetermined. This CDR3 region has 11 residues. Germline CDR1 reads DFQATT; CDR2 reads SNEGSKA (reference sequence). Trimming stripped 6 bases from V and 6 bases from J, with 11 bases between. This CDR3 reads CSAPRGAEAFF. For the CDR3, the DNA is TGCAGTGCCCCCCGGGGTGCTGAAGCTTTCTTT.

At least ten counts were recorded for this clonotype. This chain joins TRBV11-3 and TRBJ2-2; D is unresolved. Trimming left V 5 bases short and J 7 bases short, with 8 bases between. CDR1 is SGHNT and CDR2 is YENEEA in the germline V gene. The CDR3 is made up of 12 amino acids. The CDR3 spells CASSPGGGELFF. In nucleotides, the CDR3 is TGTGCCAGCAGCCCCGGTGGCGGGGAGCTGTTTTTT.

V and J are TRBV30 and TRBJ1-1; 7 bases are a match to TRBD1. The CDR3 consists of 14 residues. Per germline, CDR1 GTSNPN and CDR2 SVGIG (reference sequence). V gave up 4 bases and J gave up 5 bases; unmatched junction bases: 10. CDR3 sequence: CAWTRQRGHTEAFF. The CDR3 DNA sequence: TGTGCCTGGACCCGGCAAAGGGGGCATACTGAAGCTTTCTTT.

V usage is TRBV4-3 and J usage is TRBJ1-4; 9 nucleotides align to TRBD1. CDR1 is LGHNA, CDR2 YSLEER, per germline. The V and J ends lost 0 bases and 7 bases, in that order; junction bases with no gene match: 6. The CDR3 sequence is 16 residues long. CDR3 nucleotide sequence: TGCGCCAGCAGCCAAGATTTAGGACAGGGGAGTGAAAAACTGTTTTTT. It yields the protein CASSQDLGQGSEKLFF.

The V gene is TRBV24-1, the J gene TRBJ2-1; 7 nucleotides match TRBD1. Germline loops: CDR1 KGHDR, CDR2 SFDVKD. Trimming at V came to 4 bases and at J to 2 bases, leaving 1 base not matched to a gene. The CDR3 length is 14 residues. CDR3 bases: TGTGCCACCAGTGAAGGGACAGCCTACAATGAGCAGTTCTTC. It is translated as CATSEGTAYNEQFF.

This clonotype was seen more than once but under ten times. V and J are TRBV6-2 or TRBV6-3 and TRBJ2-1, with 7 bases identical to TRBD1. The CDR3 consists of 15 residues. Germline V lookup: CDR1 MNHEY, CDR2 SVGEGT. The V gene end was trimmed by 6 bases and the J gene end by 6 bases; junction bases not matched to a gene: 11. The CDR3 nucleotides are TGTGCCAGCAGAACGACCAGGGGGTCGTTCAATGAGCAGTTCTTC. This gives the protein CASRTTRGSFNEQFF.

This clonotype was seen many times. CDR3: CASSSAGTKINEQFF. The CDR3 DNA sequence: TGTGCCAGCAGTTCAGCCGGGACCAAAATCAATGAGCAGTTCTTC. The V gene is TRBV28, the J gene TRBJ2-1; D is possibly TRBD1 or TRBD2 (5 bases each). The CDR3 loop spans 15 amino acids. CDR1 is MDHEN and CDR2 is SYDVKM in the germline V gene. V was cut by 4 bases and J by 6 bases, with 16 bases left in between. Filled out from reference TRBV28 and TRBJ2-1, the complete variable domain reads DVKVTQSSRYLVKRTGEKVFLECVQDMDHENMFWYRQDPGLGLRLIYFSYDVKMKEKGDIPEGYSVSREKKERFSLILESASTNQTSMYLCASSSAGTKINEQFFGPGTRLTVL.

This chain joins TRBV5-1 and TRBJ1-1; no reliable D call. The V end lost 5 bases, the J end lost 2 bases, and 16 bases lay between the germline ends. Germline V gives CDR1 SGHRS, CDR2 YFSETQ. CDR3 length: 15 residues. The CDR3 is CASRSGEHLNTEAFF. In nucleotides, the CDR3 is TGCGCCAGCAGGAGTGGCGAACACTTAAACACTGAAGCTTTCTTT. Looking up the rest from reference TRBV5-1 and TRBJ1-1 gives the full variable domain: KAGVTQTPRYLIKTRGQQVTLSCSPISGHRSVSWYQQTPGQGLQFLFEYFSETQRNKGNFPGRFSGRQFSNSRSEMNVSTLELGDSALYLCASRSGEHLNTEAFFGQGTRLTVV.

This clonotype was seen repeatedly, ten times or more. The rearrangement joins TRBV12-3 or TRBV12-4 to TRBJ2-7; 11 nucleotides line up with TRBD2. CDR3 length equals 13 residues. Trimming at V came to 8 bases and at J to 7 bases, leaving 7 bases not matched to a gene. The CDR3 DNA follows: TGTGCCAGCCTTAGCGGGGGGGATTTAGAGCAGTACTTC. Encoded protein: CASLSGGDLEQYF.

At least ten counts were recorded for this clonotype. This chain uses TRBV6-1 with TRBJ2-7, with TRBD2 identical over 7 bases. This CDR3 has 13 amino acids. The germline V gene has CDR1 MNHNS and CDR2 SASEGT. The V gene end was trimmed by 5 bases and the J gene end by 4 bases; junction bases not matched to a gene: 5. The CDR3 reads CASSPWGGYEQYF. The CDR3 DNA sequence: TGTGCCAGCAGTCCCTGGGGGGGATACGAGCAGTACTTC.